This section outlines one T cell receptor (beta chain) sequence together with its context. Its recognized antigen is unknown. There are no base qualities to consult, and no much larger clone falls within one base. Library method: the immunoSEQ multiplex PCR assay. A mixture of 60 forward primers for TCR Vbeta segments and 13 reverse primers for TCR Jbeta segments was used in the multiplex PCR. The CDR3 region of rearranged TCR beta genes was amplified from genomic DNA by a multiplex PCR assay. On the Illumina HiSeq System, the amplified TCR beta libraries were sequenced as 87-base-pair reads. Turning to the authors' computational methods: Across the 700 or so repertoires, a later analysis counted 75 million to 90 million unique TCR beta chains, roughly 11 million of which were shared by at least two donors. Raw reads were error-corrected and collapsed into unique sequences with a nearest-neighbor algorithm that merged closely related sequences to remove PCR and sequencing errors. Alignment of CDR3 sequences to IMGT reference sequences was used to assign V, D and J gene segments. Each retained sequence needed at least a six-nucleotide match to both a V gene segment and a J gene segment. A rearrangement was called productive if the CDR3 had no stop codons and remained in frame with V and J, and every other rearrangement was called non-productive. CDR3 was defined according to IMGT convention as the region running from the second conserved V-encoded cysteine to the conserved J-encoded phenylalanine. Sequences without an unambiguous match to a single V gene segment were excluded from the earlier analysis of almost 600 of the donors. In an earlier analysis of several hundred of the donors, V segments were called functional above 56.7% productive rearrangements and were called segregating when the between-donor standard deviation exceeded 5%. A statistical classification framework was built for diagnosing cytomegalovirus status from the catalog of TCR beta chain sequences. V and J gene assignment, in a later analysis, came from comparing TCR nucleotide sequences with IMGT/GENE-DB human TR gene sequences. The TCRdist pipeline was used in a later analysis to assign CDR3 sequences and most-parsimonious VDJ recombination scenarios. A later analysis defined each TCR beta chain by its CDR3 amino acid sequence plus V-gene family, and excluded reads lacking a unique V-gene family. A later analysis removed nearly 600 highly shared, low-generation-probability nucleotide sequences to deal with suspected cross-contamination and a sequencing artifact. In a later analysis, a clonal expansion index for each public chain was calculated from normalized within-repertoire ranks of inferred template counts. A later analysis computed generation probabilities with a VDJ recombination model fitted to out-of-frame rearrangements, and checked the results against IGoR. In a later analysis, hypergeometric tests were used to score TCR-TCR, TCR-HLA and TCR-CMV co-occurrence, with a repertoire-size bias correction applied to TCR pairs. In a later analysis, false discovery rates were estimated by permuting HLA or CMV assignments 20 times. A later analysis grouped co-occurring TCRs with DBSCAN, adding TCRdist sequence similarity when clustering within HLA-allele-positive subsets. Repertoires with fewer than 30,000 or more than 120,000 public chains, plus five repertoires with anomalous nucleotide sharing, were excluded from co-occurrence clustering. Held by TCRdb, this immuneACCESS table contains in-frame sequences only and omits some clones. Under half of the omission traces to an unresolved V gene where checked; the cause of the rest is unknown. V and J calls and clone size come straight from that table; D and trimming were deduced from the DNA. The table for this sample lists roughly 92,000 clones; about 80% of them were counted only once. The ten largest clones add up to about a third of the sample.

The data are from a study of cytomegalovirus exposure and HLA in healthy donors (dated by TCRdb to 2017 to 2019). Regarding the study in general: According to an earlier analysis of 587 of the donors, about 179 million T cells yielded 90 million to 140 million unique TCR beta sequences and roughly 280 Gb of sequence data. An early release that covered around 590 HLA-typed donors contained approximately 300 gigabases of sequencing data and 65 million to 100 million unique TCR sequences. Among the roughly 400 genotyped donors, around 81% belonged to the genetic ancestry cluster associated with self-reported Caucasian donors. The study was designed to test whether signatures of past pathogen exposure could be identified by cataloging public T cell receptors. The study profiled the T cell repertoires of about 720 subjects by immunosequencing and related them to cytomegalovirus serostatus. In addition to the first cohort of around 670 subjects, a separate validation cohort of 120 different subjects was used. The study combined high-throughput TCR immunosequencing, statistical association of individual TCRs with disease status, and machine learning to predict cytomegalovirus infection status. In a later analysis, previously published TCR beta repertoires from roughly 710 donors were re-analyzed and high-resolution HLA genotyping was added so that TCR occurrence patterns could be studied. Rather than drawing on any new phenotypic data, the later analysis identified candidate immune exposures from TCR beta sequences and the way those sequences occurred across donors. To decide whether each TCR beta V gene segment behaved as functional or pseudogenic, an earlier analysis of fewer than 750 of the donors relied on high-throughput TCR beta sequencing. Alongside the repertoire data, information on donor age, sex, ethnicity and CMV serostatus was compiled. Genome-wide SNP genotypes for about 60% of the roughly 700 donors were used in a later genetic analysis, which treated that subset as a discovery cohort. Every discovery cohort repertoire had been produced on one sequencing platform. HLA typing included class I and class II loci at four-digit resolution. Typing coverage varied by locus: roughly 620-640 donors for A, B, C, DRB1 and DQB1; roughly 520 for DQA1; around 610 for DPA1; approximately 470 for DPB1. Because of strong linkage in the cohort, 4 to 6 DR-DQ haplotypes were treated as single units for association and clustering. Across 398 genotyped donors of the cohort, an average of about 240,000 unique TCR beta nucleotide sequences per donor were sequenced, and roughly a sixth of those sequences were non-productive.

Overall study outcomes, separate from this receptor: In both the original and validation cohorts, the classifier was reported to diagnose cytomegalovirus status with high specificity and sensitivity. In an earlier analysis of 500 to 650 of the donors, most TCR beta V segments appeared in productive rearrangements about 90% or about 30% of the time, broadly matching IMGT annotations. A further reported finding was that TCR beta sequences accurately predicted the HLA-A and HLA-B alleles for most subjects in the first cohort. The authors suggested that the approach could potentially be extended to other disease states and immunological phenotypes. In vitro tests confirmed that a few of the cytomegalovirus-associated TCR beta chains recognize cytomegalovirus antigens. In a later analysis, several top co-occurrence clusters were reported to appear linked to parvovirus B19, influenza, CMV and Epstein-Barr virus. A later analysis found that most CMV-associated TCR beta chains appeared HLA-restricted, with HLA associations seemingly driven largely by CMV exposure. The cohort was sequenced for TCR beta chains only, and without alpha or paired-chain data the features that could be detected were limited. CMV serostatus was the only immune exposure information available for the cohort. When HLA alleles, especially DR and DQ, strongly co-occurred, TCR associations were difficult to assign to individual alleles. Sequencing depth was assumed to be roughly uniform across donors in the presence/absence analyses, though that assumption may not hold. In a later analysis, HLA-associated TCR beta chains showed more clonal expansion and lower generation probabilities than non-associated chains that were equally common. In a later genetic analysis, fewer N-insertions in productive TCRs were reported among donors in an Asian-associated ancestry cluster than the approximately 670-donor mean. Approximately 16 rarely observed V segments, including chromosome 9 orphons, were excluded from the earlier analysis of approximately 600 of the donors because counts were too low. V-gene and J-gene trimming of TCR beta chains was associated with a missense DCLRE1C variant in a later genetic analysis, and the association was replicated in an independent cohort. Most TCR sequences were seen in very few donors, while some public TCRs were found in many individuals. Because HLA typing was missing for some donors at each locus, association tests included only the typed subset. At a false discovery rate of 0.05, a later analysis linked approximately 18,000 TCR beta sequences to specific HLA alleles. The study gave a list of 150 to 200 TCR beta chains associated with cytomegalovirus. A later analysis found that TCR association rates varied across HLA loci, with DRB1 alleles showing the most associated TCRs and HLA-C alleles the fewest. Linkage disequilibrium might explain the correlated functional status among segregating V segments, but an unknown experimental factor could not be ruled out. A cluster of highly shared sequence variants was judged likely to be a technical artifact of the sequencing pipeline.

The cohort comprised under 700 healthy bone marrow donors. All cohort members were sampled while nominally healthy, although unrecorded immune exposures were likely present. The donor was CMV seropositive and was included in the group of 250 to 300 seropositive cohort members. A peripheral blood sample was collected from each donor, and TCR beta sequencing was performed on peripheral blood mononuclear cells. Genomic DNA extraction from the blood cell samples was performed with the Qiagen DNeasy Blood Extraction Kit. Sequencing input: PBMCs. This clonotype was sampled from a man between 45 and 60 years old in good health and CMV-seropositive.

The DNA sequence reads TGTGCCAGCAGCTTGACCGGTGCAACTAATGAAAAACTGTTTTTT. Translated, it reads CASSLTGATNEKLFF. The V gene is TRBV5-6 and the J gene is TRBJ1-4; the D gene cannot be resolved reliably. Inclusive of the bounding cysteine and phenylalanine, the CDR3 is 15 residues long. CDR3 DNA is the only sequence kept; it has 45 bases, read in frame from the first base. The junction carries 7 bases between V and J, which are trimmed by 1 base and 0 bases respectively. The germline V gene provides CDR1 SGHDT and CDR2 YYEEEE.